The following is a T cell receptor beta chain sequence with its context. Its antigen is still unknown. The sample comes from a study of cytomegalovirus exposure and HLA in healthy donors. J lost 4 bases, V lost 6 bases, and 6 bases had no gene match. The CDR3 loop spans 15 amino acids. From germline, CDR1 is WSHSY and CDR2 SAAADI. The assay was immunoSEQ multiplex PCR, and TCRdb's table has in-frame clones only and misses some. The data show roughly 350,000 clones, with 86% seen just once and approximately 0.84% held by the top ten. Study-level results: The authors listed 164 TCR beta chains as cytomegalovirus-associated. It was confirmed in vitro that a few of the CMV-associated chains were specific for CMV antigens.

The sequenced sample consisted of PBMCs. The sequence derives from a woman between 18 and 29 years old in good health and CMV-seronegative. This chain joins TRBV10-2 and TRBJ2-1, with 10 bases lining up with TRBD2. CDR3 loop: CASRATSGPYNEQFF. The CDR3 region has the DNA TGCGCCAGCAGGGCGACTAGCGGGCCTTACAATGAGCAGTTCTTC.